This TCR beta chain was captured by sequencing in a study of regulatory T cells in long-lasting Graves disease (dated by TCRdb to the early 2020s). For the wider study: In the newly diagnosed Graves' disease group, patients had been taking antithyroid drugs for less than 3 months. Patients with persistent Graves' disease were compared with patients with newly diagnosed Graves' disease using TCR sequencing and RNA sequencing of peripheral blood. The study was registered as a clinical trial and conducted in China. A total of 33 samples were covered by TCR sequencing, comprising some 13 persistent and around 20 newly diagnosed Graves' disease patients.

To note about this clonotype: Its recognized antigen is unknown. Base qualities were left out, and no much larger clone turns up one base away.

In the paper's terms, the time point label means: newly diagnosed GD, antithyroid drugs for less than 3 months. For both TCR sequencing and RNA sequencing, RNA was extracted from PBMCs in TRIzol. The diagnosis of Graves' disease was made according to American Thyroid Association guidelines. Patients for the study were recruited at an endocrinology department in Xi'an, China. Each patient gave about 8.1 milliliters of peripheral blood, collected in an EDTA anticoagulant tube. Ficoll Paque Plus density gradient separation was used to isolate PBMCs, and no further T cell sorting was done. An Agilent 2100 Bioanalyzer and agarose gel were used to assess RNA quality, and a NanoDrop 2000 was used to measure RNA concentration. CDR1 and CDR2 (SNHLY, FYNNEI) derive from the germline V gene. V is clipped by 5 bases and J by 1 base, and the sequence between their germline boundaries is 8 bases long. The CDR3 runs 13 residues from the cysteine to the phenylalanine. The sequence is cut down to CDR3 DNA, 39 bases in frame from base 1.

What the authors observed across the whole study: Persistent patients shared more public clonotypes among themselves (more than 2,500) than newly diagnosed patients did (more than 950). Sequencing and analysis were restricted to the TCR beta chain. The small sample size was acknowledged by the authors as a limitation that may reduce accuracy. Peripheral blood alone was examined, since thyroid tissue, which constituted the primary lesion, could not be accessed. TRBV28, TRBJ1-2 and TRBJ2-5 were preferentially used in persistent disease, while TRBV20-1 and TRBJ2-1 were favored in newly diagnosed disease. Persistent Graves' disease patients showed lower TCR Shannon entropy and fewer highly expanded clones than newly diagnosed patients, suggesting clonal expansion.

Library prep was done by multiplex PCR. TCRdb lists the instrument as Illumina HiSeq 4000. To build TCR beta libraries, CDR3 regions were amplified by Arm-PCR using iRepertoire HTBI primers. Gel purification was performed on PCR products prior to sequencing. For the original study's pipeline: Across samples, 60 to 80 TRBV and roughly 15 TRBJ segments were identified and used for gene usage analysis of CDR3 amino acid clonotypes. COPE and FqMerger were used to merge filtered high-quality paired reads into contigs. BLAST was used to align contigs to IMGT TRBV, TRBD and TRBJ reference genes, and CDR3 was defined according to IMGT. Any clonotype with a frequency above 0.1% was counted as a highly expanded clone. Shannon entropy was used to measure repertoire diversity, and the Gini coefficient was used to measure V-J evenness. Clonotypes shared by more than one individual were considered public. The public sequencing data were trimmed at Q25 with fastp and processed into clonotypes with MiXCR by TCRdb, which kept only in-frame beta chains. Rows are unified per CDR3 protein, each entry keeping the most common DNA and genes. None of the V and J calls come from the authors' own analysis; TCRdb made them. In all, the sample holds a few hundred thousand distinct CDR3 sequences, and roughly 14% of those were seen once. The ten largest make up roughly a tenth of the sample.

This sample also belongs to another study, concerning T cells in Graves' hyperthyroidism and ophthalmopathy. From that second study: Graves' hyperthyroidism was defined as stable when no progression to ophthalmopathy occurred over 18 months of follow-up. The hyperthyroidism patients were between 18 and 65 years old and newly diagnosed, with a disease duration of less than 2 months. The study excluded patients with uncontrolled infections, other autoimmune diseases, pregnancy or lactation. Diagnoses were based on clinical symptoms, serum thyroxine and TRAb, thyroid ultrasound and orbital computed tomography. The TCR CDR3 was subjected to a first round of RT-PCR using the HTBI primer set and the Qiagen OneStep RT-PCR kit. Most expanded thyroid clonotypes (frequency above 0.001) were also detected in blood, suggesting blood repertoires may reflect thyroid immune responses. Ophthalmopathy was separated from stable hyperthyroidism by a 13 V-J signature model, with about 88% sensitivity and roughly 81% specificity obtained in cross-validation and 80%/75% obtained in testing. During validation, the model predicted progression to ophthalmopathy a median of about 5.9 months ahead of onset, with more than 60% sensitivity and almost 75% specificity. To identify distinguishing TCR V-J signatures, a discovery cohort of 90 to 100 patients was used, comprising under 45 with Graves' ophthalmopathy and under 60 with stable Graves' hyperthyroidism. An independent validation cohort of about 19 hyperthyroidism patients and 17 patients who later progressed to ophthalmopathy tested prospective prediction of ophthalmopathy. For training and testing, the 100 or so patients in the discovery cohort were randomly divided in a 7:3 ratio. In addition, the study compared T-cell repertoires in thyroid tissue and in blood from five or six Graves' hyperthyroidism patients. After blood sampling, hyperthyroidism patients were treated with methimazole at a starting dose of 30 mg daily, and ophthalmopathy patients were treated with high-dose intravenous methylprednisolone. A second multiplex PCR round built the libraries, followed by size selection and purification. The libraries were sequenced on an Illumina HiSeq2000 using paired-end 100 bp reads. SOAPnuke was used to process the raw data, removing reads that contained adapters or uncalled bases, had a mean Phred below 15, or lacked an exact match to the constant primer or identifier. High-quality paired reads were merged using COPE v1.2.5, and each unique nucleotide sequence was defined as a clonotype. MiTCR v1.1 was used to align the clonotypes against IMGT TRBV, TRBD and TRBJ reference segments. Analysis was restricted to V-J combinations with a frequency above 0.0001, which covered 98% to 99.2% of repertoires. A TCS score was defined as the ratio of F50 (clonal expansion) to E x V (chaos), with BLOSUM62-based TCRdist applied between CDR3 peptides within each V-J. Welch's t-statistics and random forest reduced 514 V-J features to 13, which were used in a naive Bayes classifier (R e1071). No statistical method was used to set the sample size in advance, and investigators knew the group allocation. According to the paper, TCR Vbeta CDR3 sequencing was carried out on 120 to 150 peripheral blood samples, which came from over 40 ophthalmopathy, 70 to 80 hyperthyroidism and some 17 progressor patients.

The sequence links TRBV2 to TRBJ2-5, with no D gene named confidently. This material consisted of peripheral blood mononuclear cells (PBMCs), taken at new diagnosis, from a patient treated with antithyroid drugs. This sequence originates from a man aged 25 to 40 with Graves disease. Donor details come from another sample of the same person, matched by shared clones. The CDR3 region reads CASSRKSQETQYF. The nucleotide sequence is TGTGCCAGCAGTAGAAAGTCCCAAGAGACCCAGTACTTC.